Sequencing of this TCR beta chain was carried out in a study of cytomegalovirus exposure and HLA in healthy donors. Study results and caveats: Accurate prediction of HLA-A and HLA-B alleles (for most subjects) was reportedly achieved from TCR beta sequences. Presence/absence analyses assumed roughly uniform sequencing depth across donors, which may not hold. Among immune exposure information, only CMV serostatus was available.

PCR involved 60 Vbeta and 13 Jbeta primers. Clones were sequenced by immunoSEQ multiplex PCR, and TCRdb holds only the in-frame ones, with some missing. The table shows approximately 180,000 clones, with roughly 90% occurring only once. Concerning this clone itself: Its specificity is not known.

This CDR3 region has 16 residues. Germline values: CDR1 MGHDK, CDR2 SYGVNS. V lost 0 bases and J 3 bases, leaving 15 bases between the germline ends. Input material: PBMCs. The sequence derives from a girl less than two years old in good health and CMV-seronegative. V and J are TRBV25-1 and TRBJ2-7; TRBD2 is a possible D gene (7 bases). The CDR3 coding sequence is TGTGCCAGCAGTGAATATGGGGGGGGCCGGGGCTACGAGCAGTACTTC. This encodes CASSEYGGGRGYEQYF.